The 9 T cell receptor beta chains presented below share a single source sample, sequenced in a study of blood T cell repertoires in COVID-19. Clones were read by immunoSEQ multiplex PCR, and TCRdb kept only the in-frame ones, dropping some. This sample has about 240,000 clones, with 87% found just once. The sequenced material came from peripheral blood. These receptors came from a man in his sixties who had recovered from COVID-19.

The rearrangement joins TRBV5-1 to TRBJ1-3, with D possibly being TRBD1 (5 bases). Deletions cut 0 bases from V and 9 bases from J, with 10 bases between. Germline V gives CDR1 SGHRS, CDR2 YFSETQ. CDR3 size: 13 residues. CDR3 coding DNA: TGCGCCAGCAGCTTGGGTATCCAGGGCACCATATATTTT. Protein product: CASSLGIQGTIYF.

The chain links TRBV28 to TRBJ2-7, with 7 bases aligning to TRBD2. CDR3 length: 14 amino acids. Germline CDR1 is MDHEN and CDR2 is SYDVKM. After removal of 9 bases from V and 4 bases from J, the junction contained 12 bases not matched to a gene. In nucleotides, the CDR3 is TGTGCCAGTCGCGGGGGAGGGGTAACTTACGAGCAGTACTTC. Its protein product is CASRGGGVTYEQYF.

J is TRBJ1-2 and V is TRBV6-5, with 7 nucleotides matching TRBD1. This CDR3 is built from 12 residues. Germline lookup yields CDR1 MNHEY and CDR2 SVGAGI. Trimming removed 6 bases from V and 4 bases from J; junction bases left unmatched: 2. The DNA of the CDR3 is TGTGCCAGCAGACCAGGGGGCTATGGCTACACCTTC. This gives the protein CASRPGGYGYTF.

V and J are TRBV15 and TRBJ2-7; 11 bases are a match to TRBD1. J gave up 3 bases and V 0 bases, and 1 base lay outside the gene matches. The CDR3 is 15 amino acids. The germline gives CDR1 LNHNV, CDR2 YYDKDF (reference sequence). CDR3 protein: CATSREGTGGYEQYF. In DNA form, the CDR3 reads TGTGCCACCAGCAGAGAGGGGACAGGGGGCTACGAGCAGTACTTC.

In regard to this clone: At one end the junction does not follow the germline gene, possibly because of a read error. The chain links TRBV15 to TRBJ1-5; TRBD1 might be the D (6 bases). Germline V gene lookup returns CDR1 LNHNV and CDR2 YYDKDF (reference sequence). This CDR3 contains 14 residues. The CDR3 region is CATSKQGSYQPQHF. The CDR3, as DNA: TGTGCCACCAGCAAACAGGGTAGCTATCAGCCCCAGCATTTT.

V is TRBV20-1 and J is TRBJ2-3; 9 bases are shared with TRBD2. The V and J ends lost 3 bases and 0 bases, in that order; junction bases with no gene match: 10. Germline V CDR1 and CDR2: DFQATT, SNEGSKA (reference sequence). CDR3 length equals 17 residues. The CDR3 spells CSASGAGGYTSTDTQYF. The CDR3 bases are TGCAGTGCTAGTGGCGCGGGGGGGTACACTAGCACAGATACGCAGTATTTT.

V is TRBV19 and J is TRBJ2-2, with D perhaps matching TRBD2 (6 bases). The germline V gene has CDR1 LNHDA and CDR2 SQIVND (reference sequence). Trimming left V 6 bases short and J 1 base short, with 15 bases between. This CDR3 has 16 amino acids. The CDR3 loop reads CASRLGGPRNTGELFF. In nucleotides, the CDR3 is TGTGCCAGTAGACTGGGGGGACCGCGGAACACCGGGGAGCTGTTTTTT. The whole variable domain, filled in from reference TRBV19 and TRBJ2-2, reads DGGITQSPKYLFRKEGQNVTLSCEQNLNHDAMYWYRQDPGQGLRLIYYSQIVNDFQKGDIAEGYSVSREKKESFPLTVTSAQKNPTAFYLCASRLGGPRNTGELFFGEGSRLTVL.

This clone was seen a few times. The chain couples TRBV19 to TRBJ1-1; the D gene is possibly TRBD1 (6 bases). Trimming removed 8 bases at V and 5 bases at J, with 18 bases between. This CDR3 is 14 amino acids long. Per germline, CDR1 LNHDA and CDR2 SQIVND (reference sequence). CDR3 sequence (DNA): TGTGCCAGTGTTAAGGGGGGGAGTCTAACTGAAGCTTTCTTT. Its protein product is CASVKGGSLTEAFF.

DNA of the CDR3: TGTGCCAGTAGTATTCTCGGACAGGGCGTTTACGAGCAGTACTTC. It yields the protein CASSILGQGVYEQYF. This rearrangement joins TRBV19 to TRBJ2-7; 8 nucleotides line up with TRBD1. J lost 4 bases, V lost 3 bases, and 8 bases had no gene match. Per the germline V gene, CDR1 is LNHDA and CDR2 is SQIVND (reference sequence). There are 15 residues in the CDR3.